The sequence of this TCR beta chain was determined in a study of blood T cells in healthy people across ages. Study background: In model experiments, template switching was able to capture about one barcoded beta molecule for every two T cells that were present.

Whole-study results and caveats: Whereas aged donors had fewer naive CD4+ cells, long-lived donors had more of them and higher diversity.

J lost 3 bases, V lost 6 bases, and 10 bases had no gene match. CDR3 length: 15 residues. Germline values: CDR1 KGHSH, CDR2 LQKENI. Using a J-beta primer mix together with a sample-barcoded 5' primer, a second PCR was run for roughly 6 to 12 cycles. TCRdb itself ran the 5' RACE reads through MiXCR, one entry per CDR3 protein. The table lists 1.2 million to 1.5 million distinct CDR3 sequences, 59% of them singletons, with 6.5% to 8.5% in the top ten. This clonotype was counted only a few times. The target antigen is unknown. Sequenced input: blood. The sequence was collected from a man between 18 and 29 years old in good health. The chain uses TRBV18 and TRBJ2-7, with 8 nucleotides matching TRBD1. Written as DNA, the CDR3 is TGTGCCAGCTCCCGGGACAGGAGCGTTGTCTACGAGCAGTACTTC. Translated, it gives CASSRDRSVVYEQYF.